The entry below gives a single TCR beta chain sequence along with its context. This clone was counted only a few times. Its binding antigen is unknown. The input lacks base qualities; no much larger clone sits a single base away. Genomic DNA was extracted with the Qiagen DNeasy kit from unsorted PBMCs and from negatively selected CD4+ and CD8+ fractions. Using primers that anneal to V and J segments, immunoSEQ multiplex PCR amplified the TCR beta CDR3 regions. Amplification bias was minimized using a synthetic immune receptor repertoire, and residual bias was removed computationally after sequencing. In the paper's pipeline: Repertoire diversity was quantified as the Shannon entropy index using custom Python scripts. Unsorted, CD4+ and CD8+ repertoires were analyzed separately, except in combined analyses where CD4+ and CD8+ sequences were merged in silico. A clone counted as expanded when the clone's frequency after treatment rose at least 2-fold relative to C1D1, and clones undetected at baseline were given a pseudocount of 0.5. Singleton clones were defined as clones with 0 or 1 copy at C1D1, and non-singleton clones were defined as clones with 2 or more copies. By matching protein sequences in sorted samples from the same patient, clones expanded in unsorted samples were annotated as CD4+, CD8+ or unknown. Wilcoxon tests were applied to paired samples to test diversity changes from C1D1 to C4D1. TCRdb provides this immuneACCESS table in a form limited to in-frame rearrangements. Some clones are lacking; in checked studies, under half of them reflect an unresolved V gene, and why the rest are absent is not known. V and J calls and clone size are as listed in that table; D and trimming were resolved from the DNA. The sample table shows some 90,000 clones, and roughly 78% are seen once. The ten largest clones take up about a tenth of the sample.

The sample comes from a study of PD-1 blockade in classical Hodgkin lymphoma (dated by TCRdb to 2019 to 2021). About the study as a whole: Nivolumab dosing was 3 mg/kg intravenously every 2 weeks, continuing until either disease progression or unacceptable toxicity. The study used CyTOF and TCR beta sequencing to define a peripheral blood immune signature of response to PD-1 blockade in classical Hodgkin lymphoma.

Overall study results and their limits: Patients starting nivolumab less than 1 year after ASCT had lower diversity and were excluded from later analyses to avoid confounding by immune reconstitution. A significant rise by C4D1 was seen in CD4+ but not CD8+ TCR diversity (p=0.0027 vs p=0.16), with the rise being most apparent in complete responders (p=0.02). Trial patients achieving complete response had baseline diversity similar to newly diagnosed patients, whereas partial responders and progressors had significantly lower diversity. The study covered only a single clinical trial cohort, and the causes of the repertoire differences, possibly disease activity or prior therapy, were still not defined. Baseline TCR diversity was reported as lower in newly diagnosed patients than in healthy donors, and lower still in relapsed/refractory patients.

Reading from cysteine to phenylalanine, the CDR3 counts 13 amino acids. Only the CDR3 part of the read is kept: 39 bases, read in frame from the first base. Unmatched junction bases come to 11, with V trimmed by 8 bases and J by 6 bases. CDR1 SQVTM and CDR2 ANQGSEA were looked up in the germline V gene. What the time point label conveys for this sample: cycle 4 day 1 (C4D1), after about 6 weeks of nivolumab. Every trial patient had relapsed after autologous stem cell transplantation, and cohorts A, B and C differed in prior brentuximab vedotin exposure. The trial cohort included more than 55 patients with relapsed/refractory classical Hodgkin lymphoma, and each patient had a best overall response of complete response, partial response or progressive disease. Single-agent nivolumab was administered to trial patients in the multi-cohort phase II CheckMate 205 trial. An independent review committee assessed best overall response by applying the 2007 International Working Group response criteria. Trial PBMCs were obtained immediately prior to nivolumab initiation (C1D1) and on therapy at cycle 2 day 1 and cycle 4 day 1. Peripheral blood was collected in 8 mL Vacutainer Cell Preparation Tubes, from which PBMCs were isolated by centrifugation and then cryopreserved.

Sequenced material: peripheral blood mononuclear cells (PBMCs), taken before the fourth cycle of nivolumab. Recombination linked TRBV29-1 to TRBJ2-3, and 7 junctional nucleotides match TRBD1. This sequence originates from a human donor with classical Hodgkin lymphoma. The nucleotides read TGCAGCACGCACAGGGGTGCAACGGATACGCAGTATTTT. This encodes CSTHRGATDTQYF.